The clone carrying this TCR beta chain turned up a few times. V lost 0 bases and J lost 4, with 14 bases in between. Germline V gene sequence: CDR1 SGHRS, CDR2 YFSETQ. This CDR3 comprises 16 residues. The data are from a study of control samples from healthy donors and cancer patients. TCRdb's copy holds only in-frame clones and misses some; the assay was immunoSEQ multiplex PCR. The sample lists about 98,000 clones; roughly 78% were seen once. Sequencing used blood. The sequence was collected from a man aged 60 to 75 in good health. The chain joins TRBV5-1 to TRBJ1-3, with D maybe TRBD1 (5 bases). CDR3 residues: CASSLAQGNIGNTIYF. The CDR3 region has the DNA TGCGCCAGCAGCTTGGCGCAGGGTAACATAGGAAACACCATATATTTT.